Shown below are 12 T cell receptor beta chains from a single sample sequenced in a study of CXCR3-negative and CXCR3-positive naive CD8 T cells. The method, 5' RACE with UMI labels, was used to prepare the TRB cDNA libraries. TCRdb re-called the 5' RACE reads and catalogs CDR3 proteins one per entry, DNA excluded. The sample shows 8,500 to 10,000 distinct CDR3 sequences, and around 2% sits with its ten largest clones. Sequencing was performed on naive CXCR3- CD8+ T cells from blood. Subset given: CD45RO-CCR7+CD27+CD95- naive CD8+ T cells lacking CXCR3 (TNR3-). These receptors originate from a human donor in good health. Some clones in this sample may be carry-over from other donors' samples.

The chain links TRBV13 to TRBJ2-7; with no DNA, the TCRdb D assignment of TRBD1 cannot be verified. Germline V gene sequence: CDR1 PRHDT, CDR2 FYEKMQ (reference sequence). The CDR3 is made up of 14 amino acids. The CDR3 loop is CASSLGDRGNEQYF. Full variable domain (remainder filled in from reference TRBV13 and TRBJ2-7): AAGVIQSPRHLIKEKRETATLKCYPIPRHDTVYWYQQGPGQDPQFLISFYEKMQSDKGSIPDRFSAQQFSDYHSELNMSSLELGDSALYFCASSLGDRGNEQYFGPGTRLTVT.

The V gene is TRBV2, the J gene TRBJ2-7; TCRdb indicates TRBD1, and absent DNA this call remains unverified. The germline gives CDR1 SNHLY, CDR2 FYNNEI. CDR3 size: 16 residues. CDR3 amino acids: CASSRIPDRGETEQYF.

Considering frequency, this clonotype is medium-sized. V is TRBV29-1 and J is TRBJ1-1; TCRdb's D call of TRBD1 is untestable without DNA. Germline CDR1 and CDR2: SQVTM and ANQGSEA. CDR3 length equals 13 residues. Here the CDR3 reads CSVGGQGNTEAFF.

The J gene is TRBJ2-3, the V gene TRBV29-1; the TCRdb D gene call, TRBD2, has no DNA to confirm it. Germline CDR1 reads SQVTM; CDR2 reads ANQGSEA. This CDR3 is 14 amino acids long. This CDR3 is CSVAAGSNTDTQYF.

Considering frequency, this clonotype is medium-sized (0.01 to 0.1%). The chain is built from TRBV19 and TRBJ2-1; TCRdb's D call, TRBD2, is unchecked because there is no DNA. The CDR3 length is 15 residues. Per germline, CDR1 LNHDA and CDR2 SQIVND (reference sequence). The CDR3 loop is CASSISGGEYNEQFF. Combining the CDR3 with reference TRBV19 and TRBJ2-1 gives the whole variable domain DGGITQSPKYLFRKEGQNVTLSCEQNLNHDAMYWYRQDPGQGLRLIYYSQIVNDFQKGDIAEGYSVSREKKESFPLTVTSAQKNPTAFYLCASSISGGEYNEQFFGPGTRLTVL.

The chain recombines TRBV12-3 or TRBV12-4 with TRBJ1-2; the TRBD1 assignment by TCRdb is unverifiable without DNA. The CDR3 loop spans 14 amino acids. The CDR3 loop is CASSRGDRSYGYTF.

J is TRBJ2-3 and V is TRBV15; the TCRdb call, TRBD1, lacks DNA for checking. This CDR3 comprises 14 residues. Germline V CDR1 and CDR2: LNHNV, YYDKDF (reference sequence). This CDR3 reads CATSRDSGPDTQYF.

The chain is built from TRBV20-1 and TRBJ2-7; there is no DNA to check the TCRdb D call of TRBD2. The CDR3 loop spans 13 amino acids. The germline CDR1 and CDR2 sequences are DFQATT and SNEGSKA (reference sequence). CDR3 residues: CSANSGSSYEQYF.

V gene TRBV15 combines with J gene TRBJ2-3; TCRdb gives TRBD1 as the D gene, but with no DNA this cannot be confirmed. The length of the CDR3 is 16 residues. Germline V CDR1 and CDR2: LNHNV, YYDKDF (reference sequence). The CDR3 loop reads CATSRDGAGGADTQYF.

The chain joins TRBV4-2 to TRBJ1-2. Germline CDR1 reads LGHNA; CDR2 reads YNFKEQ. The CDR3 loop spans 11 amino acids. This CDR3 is CASSRLGGYTF.

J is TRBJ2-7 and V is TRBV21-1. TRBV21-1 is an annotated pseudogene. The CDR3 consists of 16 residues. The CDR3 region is CASSKARTGASYEQYF.

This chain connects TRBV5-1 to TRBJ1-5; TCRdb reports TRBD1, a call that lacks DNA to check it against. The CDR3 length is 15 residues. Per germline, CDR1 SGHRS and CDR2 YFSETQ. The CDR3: CASSLGQGSNQPQHF.